The 15 T cell receptor beta chains presented below share a single source sample, sequenced in a study of shared clonotypes between healthy human individuals. Some clones are missing from TCRdb's copy, which holds only in-frame ones; the method was immunoSEQ multiplex PCR. There are some 790,000 clones in the sample; 55% to 80% occur only once, and roughly 1.8% lies in the top ten. Sequencing was carried out using memory CD4+ T cells sorted from blood. Subset in this sample: CD45RA-negative fraction. The receptor set was obtained from a woman under 40 in good health.

This chain joins TRBV19 and TRBJ1-2, with TRBD1 as a possible D gene (6 bases). Germline V gene sequence: CDR1 LNHDA, CDR2 SQIVND (reference sequence). The CDR3 sequence is 11 residues long. With 6 bases removed from V and 7 bases from J, the gap between germline ends came to 9 bases. The CDR3 DNA reads TGTGCCAGTAGACAGGGATTTGGCTACACCTTC. Its protein product is CASRQGFGYTF.

The chain has TRBV28 and TRBJ2-2; perhaps TRBD2 as D (6 bases). Germline CDR1 reads MDHEN; CDR2 reads SYDVKM. The CDR3 is 16 residues long. The germline V and J ends were trimmed by 3 bases and 6 bases, with 17 bases remaining between them. This CDR3 reads CASSFRRRGGSGELFF. The CDR3 nucleotides are TGTGCCAGCAGTTTCCGGAGGAGGGGTGGATCCGGGGAGCTGTTTTTT.

The chain employs TRBV5-1 and TRBJ2-1; 8 bases map to TRBD2. Germline assignment: CDR1 SGHRS and CDR2 YFSETQ. The V segment lost 0 bases and the J segment 9 bases; nucleotides outside the gene matches: 14. The CDR3 consists of 17 residues. In DNA form, the CDR3 reads TGCGCCAGCAGCTTGGGAGCGCTTGCGCGGGAGGAATGTGAGCAGTTCTTC. It is translated as CASSLGALAREECEQFF.

This chain links TRBV15 with TRBJ2-7, with a possible D match to TRBD2 (6 bases). V dropped 1 base and J dropped 0 bases, with 10 bases sitting between them. The germline V gene encodes CDR1 LNHNV and CDR2 YYDKDF (reference sequence). The CDR3 extends over 15 amino acids. As DNA, the CDR3 is TGTGCCACCAGCAGAGCTAGCGCAAGCTCCTACGAGCAGTACTTC. Translating gives CATSRASASSYEQYF.

This clone was recorded once. This sequence joins TRBV5-1 and TRBJ2-7, with 8 bases lining up with TRBD1. V trimming: 4 bases; J trimming: 4 bases; junction bases outside the gene matches: 7. The CDR3 contains 14 residues. Germline assignment: CDR1 SGHRS and CDR2 YFSETQ. The CDR3 reads CASSEDRGGYEQYF. Written as DNA, the CDR3 is TGCGCCAGCAGCGAAGACAGGGGTGGTTACGAGCAGTACTTC.

This clone turned up a few times. This rearrangement joins TRBV11-2 to TRBJ2-5; TRBD2 matches 13 bases. Trimming at V came to 5 bases and at J to 6 bases, leaving 6 bases not matched to a gene. CDR3 length: 15 residues. Germline assignment: CDR1 SGHAT and CDR2 FQNNGV. In DNA, the CDR3 is TGTGCCAGCAGCCAAGAACTAGCGGGAGGGAAGACCCAGTACTTC. Amino acid sequence: CASSQELAGGKTQYF.

J is TRBJ1-4 and V is TRBV19; no clear D gene. This CDR3 contains 15 residues. CDR1 is LNHDA, CDR2 SQIVND, per germline (reference sequence). The V gene lost 7 bases and the J gene lost 3 bases, with 15 bases spanning the gap. The CDR3 region is CASNTEGMPNEKLFF. CDR3 DNA: TGTGCCAGTAATACGGAGGGAATGCCTAATGAAAAACTGTTTTTT. Using reference TRBV19 and TRBJ1-4 for the parts outside the CDR3, the full variable domain is DGGITQSPKYLFRKEGQNVTLSCEQNLNHDAMYWYRQDPGQGLRLIYYSQIVNDFQKGDIAEGYSVSREKKESFPLTVTSAQKNPTAFYLCASNTEGMPNEKLFFGSGTQLSVL.

V and J are TRBV11-2 and TRBJ2-2; D not certain. Looked up from germline, CDR1 is SGHAT and CDR2 is FQNNGV. V was cut by 3 bases and J by 8 bases, with 10 bases left in between. This CDR3 spans 13 amino acids. The DNA of the CDR3 is TGTGCCAGCAGCTTCGGCGAGTTAGGGGAGCTGTTTTTT. Its translation is CASSFGELGELFF.

The chain has TRBV29-1 and TRBJ2-7; the D gene could be TRBD1 or TRBD2 (7 bases each). Germline V gene lookup returns CDR1 SQVTM and CDR2 ANQGSEA. Trimming took off 3 bases at V and 1 base at J, with 16 bases between the two ends. The CDR3 is 15 amino acids. The CDR3 loop reads CSVDGGGGGSYEQYF. Here the CDR3 DNA reads TGCAGCGTTGATGGGGGAGGGGGCGGTTCCTACGAGCAGTACTTC.

The chain combines TRBV19 with TRBJ1-2; tentatively, D is TRBD1 (6 bases). This CDR3 spans 14 amino acids. V was trimmed by 1 base and J by 5 bases, leaving 11 bases between them. CDR1 LNHDA and CDR2 SQIVND come from the germline V gene (reference sequence). CDR3 loop: CASSIAGQSYGYTF. The CDR3 nucleotides read TGTGCCAGTAGTATAGCCGGACAGTCATATGGCTACACCTTC.

V and J are TRBV25-1 and TRBJ2-4, with D unresolved. The CDR3 is made up of 10 amino acids. Germline V gives CDR1 MGHDK, CDR2 SYGVNS. V was clipped by 3 bases and J by 10 bases, with 4 bases between them. The CDR3, as DNA: TGTGCCAGCAGTGACCGGATTCAGTACTTC. It codes for CASSDRIQYF.

The CDR3 region is CASSPRGSGSSYNEQFF. DNA of the CDR3: TGCGCCAGCAGCCCGAGGGGTAGCGGGAGTTCCTACAATGAGCAGTTCTTC. The chain couples TRBV5-1 to TRBJ2-1; 9 nucleotides match TRBD2. J was trimmed by 1 base and V by 4 bases; bases with no gene match: 9. This CDR3 region has 17 residues. Germline CDR1 and CDR2: SGHRS and YFSETQ.

Notes on this clone: Given a much more abundant clone one base away, this may be a read error. Other DNA variants within this sample encode the same CDR3. The chain employs TRBV5-1 and TRBJ2-2, with 11 nucleotides matching TRBD1. This CDR3 has 15 residues. Germline V gene lookup returns CDR1 SGHRS and CDR2 YFSETQ. Unmatched junction bases numbered 3, after V lost 4 bases and J lost 4 bases. Written as DNA, the CDR3 is TGCGCCAGCAGCCCGGGGACAGGGGGCACCGGGGAGCTGTTTTTT. Protein: CASSPGTGGTGELFF.

The chain couples TRBV18 to TRBJ1-1; D possibly corresponds to TRBD1 (5 bases). V lost 5 bases and J 1 base, leaving 8 bases between the germline ends. Looked up from germline, CDR1 is KGHSH and CDR2 is LQKENI. This CDR3 region has 13 residues. The CDR3 DNA is TGTGCCAGCTCAAGGGGTTCGAACACTGAAGCTTTCTTT. Translated: CASSRGSNTEAFF.

J is TRBJ2-7 and V is TRBV29-1; D is uncertain. Germline values: CDR1 SQVTM, CDR2 ANQGSEA. Trimming took off 6 bases at V and 2 bases at J, with 14 bases between the two ends. The CDR3 is made up of 13 amino acids. The DNA for the CDR3 is TGCAGCGTCCAGGCCGGGCCAGCCTACGAGCAGTACTTC. Protein sequence: CSVQAGPAYEQYF.